Listed below are T cell receptor beta chains from one sample, sequenced in a study of early T cells in non-severe SARS-CoV-2 infection. TCRdb used MiXCR to reprocess the 5' RACE reads, holding one entry per CDR3 protein. The sample yields approximately 70,000 distinct CDR3 sequences, more than 8.5% seen once. The sample here was whole blood, taken at baseline. These receptor sequences come from an adult who was a healthcare worker with PCR-confirmed SARS-CoV-2 infection or an uninfected control (not recorded which). Both conserved end residues are part of each CDR3. D genes are given only for firm matches. Not all rows give a size; the values are once, few, many and, for expanded clones, a class.

CDR3 protein,CDR3 DNA,clone size,V gene,J gene,D gene
CASSESRWGRGRADTQYF,TGTGCCAGCAGTGAGAGCCGGTGGGGCAGGGGGCGGGCAGATACGCAGTATTTT,-,TRBV28,TRBJ2-3,TRBD1
CASSLGTIFNEQFF,TGTGCCAGCAGTTTAGGGACAATTTTCAATGAGCAGTTCTTC,-,TRBV28,TRBJ2-1,-
CASSQGLSGETQYF,TGTGCCAGCAGCCAGGGACTAAGTGGGGAGACCCAGTACTTC,many,TRBV3-1,TRBJ2-5,TRBD2
CASQTNQNEQFF,TGTGCCAGCCAGACAAACCAGAATGAGCAGTTCTTC,many,TRBV6-2/TRBV6-3,TRBJ2-1,-
CASSYPFFEGRNQPQHF,TGTGCCAGCAGTTACCCCTTTTTTGAGGGGAGGAATCAGCCCCAGCATTTT,many,TRBV28,TRBJ1-5,-
CASSLFSRTGNYEQYF,TGTGCCAGCAGTTTATTTTCCCGGACAGGAAACTACGAGCAGTACTTC,many,TRBV28,TRBJ2-7,TRBD1
CASSQGQKNEKLFF,TGTGCCAGCAGCCAGGGACAGAAAAATGAAAAACTGTTTTTT,many,TRBV7-9,TRBJ1-4,TRBD1
CAISGGGGEQFF,TGTGCCATCAGTGGGGGTGGTGGTGAGCAGTTCTTC,many,TRBV10-3,TRBJ2-1,-
CASSAGQGTEKLFF,TGTGCCAGCAGCGCCGGACAGGGGACTGAAAAACTGTTTTTT,many,TRBV9,TRBJ1-4,TRBD1
CASSLSGGYEQYF,TGTGCCAGCAGCTTATCGGGGGGGTACGAGCAGTACTTC,many,TRBV11-2,TRBJ2-7,TRBD2
CASSGGRNTEAFF,TGTGCCAGCAGCGGCGGAAGGAACACTGAAGCTTTCTTT,-,TRBV7-3,TRBJ1-1,-
CASTRQAGGQETQYF,TGTGCCAGCACCCGACAGGCTGGGGGGCAAGAGACCCAGTACTTC,-,TRBV12-3/TRBV12-4,TRBJ2-5,-
CASSQPGQGGNQPQHF,TGTGCCAGCAGTCAGCCGGGACAGGGAGGCAATCAGCCCCAGCATTTT,many,TRBV6-1,TRBJ1-5,TRBD1
CASSQDWRSRGEQYF,TGTGCCAGCAGCCAAGATTGGCGGAGTCGCGGCGAGCAGTACTTC,few,TRBV14,TRBJ2-7,-
CASSGSGRLRYGYTF,TGTGCCAGCAGCGGATCAGGGAGGCTGCGTTATGGCTACACCTTC,many,TRBV9,TRBJ1-2,-
CATRSQGINQPQHF,TGTGCCACTCGCTCACAGGGAATCAATCAGCCCCAGCATTTT,many,TRBV6-5,TRBJ1-5,-
CASSPHRGRLLDTQYF,TGTGCCAGCAGTCCCCACCGCGGGAGGCTCTTAGATACGCAGTATTTT,-,TRBV6-2/TRBV6-3,TRBJ2-3,TRBD2
CASDPGTGFYEQFF,TGTGCTAGTGACCCAGGGACAGGGTTCTATGAGCAGTTCTTC,many,TRBV12-5,TRBJ2-1,TRBD1
CASSQDGRTGRYGYTF,TGTGCCAGCAGCCAAGATGGGAGGACAGGGAGATATGGCTACACCTTC,few,TRBV3-1,TRBJ1-2,TRBD1
CASGRDVGQGDTQYF,TGTGCCAGCGGACGGGACGTGGGGCAGGGGGATACGCAGTATTTT,many,TRBV3-1,TRBJ2-3,-
CASSLSSPGDEQFF,TGTGCCAGCAGCTTGTCCTCCCCCGGGGATGAGCAGTTCTTC,-,TRBV5-5,TRBJ2-1,-
CASRLTGTDTQYF,TGTGCCAGCAGGTTGACGGGCACAGATACGCAGTATTTT,medium-sized,TRBV6-5,TRBJ2-3,-
CASSRPGQTNYGYTF,TGTGCCAGCAGTCGTCCGGGACAGACGAACTATGGCTACACCTTC,-,TRBV28,TRBJ1-2,TRBD1
CASSLVGGALSYNEQFF,TGTGCCAGCAGCTTAGTAGGTGGGGCCCTGAGTTACAATGAGCAGTTCTTC,few,TRBV7-2,TRBJ2-1,-
CASIAMGHWGQGSYEQYF,TGTGCCAGCATCGCGATGGGGCATTGGGGTCAGGGTTCCTACGAGCAGTACTTC,many,TRBV28,TRBJ2-7,-
CASSFPGSNQPQHF,TGTGCCAGCAGTTTCCCCGGTAGCAATCAGCCCCAGCATTTT,few,TRBV28,TRBJ1-5,-
CSVEIGSGRAINEQFF,TGCAGCGTTGAAATCGGTAGCGGGAGGGCTATCAATGAGCAGTTCTTC,many,TRBV29-1,TRBJ2-1,TRBD2